The source of this T cell receptor beta chain is a study of identical twins. Study-wide results and caveats: Monozygotic twin pairs showed more out-of-frame TCR alpha sharing than models estimated. Zero-insertion findings could be partly confounded by invariant cells (MAIT and iNKT cells).

Note on this clonotype: Its cognate antigen is unknown.

TCRdb called the 5' RACE reads again in MiXCR, with one record for every CDR3 protein. The profile shows around 510,000 distinct CDR3 sequences, around an eighth of them singletons. This CDR3 is built from 15 residues. After removal of 2 bases from V and 4 bases from J, the junction contained 7 bases not matched to a gene. Germline V gene lookup returns CDR1 SGHAT and CDR2 FQNNGV. This sample was also put to use in a study of yellow fever vaccine responses in identical twins.

The sequence derives from a woman between 18 and 29 years old in good health. Sequencing was performed on CD4+ T cells sorted from blood. The rearrangement uses TRBV11-2 and TRBJ2-5; 7 nucleotides agree with TRBD2. This chain's CDR3 is CASSLISGRRETQYF. The CDR3 DNA sequence: TGTGCCAGCAGCTTAATCTCCGGGAGGAGAGAGACCCAGTACTTC. The full variable domain, with the rest looked up from reference TRBV11-2 and TRBJ2-5, is EAGVAQSPRYKIIEKRQSVAFWCNPISGHATLYWYQQILGQGPKLLIQFQNNGVVDDSQLPKDRFSAERLKGVDSTLKIQPAKLEDSAVYLCASSLISGRRETQYFGPGTRLLVL.